This is a list of T cell receptor beta chains from one sample in a study of neoadjuvant anti-PD-1 for oral cavity cancer. The data were produced by immunoSEQ multiplex PCR, yet TCRdb's version contains in-frame clones alone and is incomplete. Among around 17,000 clones listed, approximately 70% were seen once. Sequenced here: PBMCs, sampled before nivolumab (anti-PD-1) treatment. The receptor set was obtained from a person aged 35-79 years with oral cavity squamous cell carcinoma. Each CDR3 is given with its conserved first and last residue. D genes are given only for firm matches. Part of the rows lack a size; the others show once, few, many or a class for expanded clones.

v_call,j_call,clone_size,d_call,cdr3_aa,cdr3_nt
TRBV9,TRBJ2-7,few,.,CASSRANSYEQYF,TGTGCCAGCAGCCGCGCCAACTCCTACGAGCAGTACTTC
TRBV10-3,TRBJ1-1,.,.,CAISERADWNTEAFF,TGTGCCATCAGTGAGCGAGCAGATTGGAACACTGAAGCTTTCTTT
TRBV28,TRBJ2-7,few,.,CASSPGTLPYEQYF,TGTGCCAGCAGCCCCGGGACGTTACCCTACGAGCAGTACTTC
TRBV27,TRBJ2-7,.,.,CASSLSTVSSYEQYF,TGTGCCAGCAGTTTATCGACAGTTTCCTCCTACGAGCAGTACTTC
TRBV9,TRBJ2-5,once,TRBD2,CASSGGAGGPWETQYF,TGTGCCAGCAGCGGGGGAGCGGGAGGGCCTTGGGAGACCCAGTACTTC
TRBV10-3,TRBJ2-5,few,.,CAISASAQETQYF,TGTGCCATCAGTGCGTCAGCCCAAGAGACCCAGTACTTC
TRBV11-2,TRBJ2-7,few,TRBD2,CASSPPGLGRGEQYF,TGTGCCAGCAGCCCCCCGGGACTAGGACGTGGCGAGCAGTACTTC
TRBV29-1,TRBJ2-2,.,.,CSVEGNPPRTGELFF,TGCAGCGTTGAAGGTAACCCCCCGAGGACCGGGGAGCTGTTTTTT
TRBV6-5,TRBJ1-1,.,.,CASSRGPSTRTEAFF,TGTGCCAGCAGCCGTGGACCGAGTACACGCACTGAAGCTTTCTTT
TRBV6-1,TRBJ1-5,.,.,CASIQGLFSNQPQHF,TGTGCCAGCATACAGGGACTTTTTAGCAATCAGCCCCAGCATTTT
TRBV18,TRBJ2-7,few,TRBD1,CASSLLGTGENEQYF,TGTGCCAGCTCACTCCTAGGGACAGGGGAAAACGAGCAGTACTTC
TRBV5-5,TRBJ2-7,.,TRBD1,CASSLAADRQGSYEQYF,TGTGCCAGCAGCTTGGCCGCCGACAGACAGGGGTCCTACGAGCAGTACTTC
TRBV11-3,TRBJ2-3,few,TRBD1,CASSSARQGPTDTQYF,TGTGCCAGCAGCTCCGCCCGACAGGGACCCACAGATACGCAGTATTTT
TRBV6-5,TRBJ2-5,.,.,CASKGGETQYF,TGTGCCAGCAAGGGAGGAGAGACCCAGTACTTC
TRBV28,TRBJ2-2,few,TRBD1,CASTVQTGGPGELFF,TGTGCCAGCACCGTACAGACAGGGGGACCCGGGGAGCTGTTTTTT
TRBV6-1,TRBJ2-1,.,.,CASRIDIQSYNEQFF,TGTGCCAGCAGAATCGACATTCAATCCTACAATGAGCAGTTCTTC
TRBV6-1,TRBJ2-7,.,TRBD1,CASRPGTGGWEQYF,TGTGCCAGCAGGCCCGGGACAGGGGGATGGGAGCAGTACTTC